These 10 T cell receptor beta chains were sequenced from one sample in a study of cytomegalovirus exposure and HLA in healthy donors. PCR was performed using 60 Vbeta and 13 Jbeta primers. The data were produced by immunoSEQ multiplex PCR, yet TCRdb's version contains in-frame clones alone and is incomplete. The sample includes about 170,000 clones, roughly 80% of them seen just once. The sequencing sample was made of PBMCs. The receptors here all came from a male donor in good health and CMV-seronegative.

The chain has TRBV7-2 and TRBJ1-2; 9 nucleotides align to TRBD1. Germline V CDR1 and CDR2: SGHTA, FQGNSA. CDR3 length equals 15 residues. Unmatched junction bases numbered 12, after V lost 5 bases and J lost 8 bases. CDR3: CASSRRQGGPDGYTF. The CDR3 DNA is TGTGCCAGCAGCCGGAGACAGGGGGGACCGGACGGCTACACCTTC.

There are a few counts of this clone. This chain joins TRBV2 and TRBJ1-3, with a tentative D call TRBD1 (6 bases). The V end lost 6 bases, the J end lost 2 bases, and 20 bases lay between the germline ends. The CDR3 consists of 17 residues. CDR1 SNHLY and CDR2 FYNNEI come from the germline V gene. The CDR3 here is CASSENPAGAPGNTIYF. CDR3 sequence (DNA): TGTGCCAGCAGCGAAAACCCTGCGGGGGCCCCTGGAAACACCATATATTTT.

The V call is TRBV10-3, the J call TRBJ1-1, with 10 bases lining up with TRBD1. Germline V lookup: CDR1 ENHRY, CDR2 SYGVKD. The length of the CDR3 is 16 residues. The V segment lost 8 bases and the J segment 8 bases; nucleotides outside the gene matches: 17. The CDR3 bases are TGTGCCATCGCGCCGAACACGGGACAGGGGCAGCAGGAAGCTTTCTTT. Its translation: CAIAPNTGQGQQEAFF.

Turning to this clone: A junction boundary mismatches the germline segment, possibly from a read error. The chain uses TRBV5-6 and TRBJ2-7; 7 bases line up with TRBD1. Germline lookup yields CDR1 SGHDT and CDR2 YYEEEE. This CDR3 region has 14 residues. The CDR3 region is CASSLSQGRYGQYF. CDR3 sequence (DNA): TGTGCCAGCAGCTTATCACAGGGGCGCTACGGGCAGTACTTC.

The chain uses TRBV11-3 and TRBJ2-1; 11 bases map to TRBD2. The germline CDR1 and CDR2 sequences are SGHNT and YENEEA. The CDR3 runs 16 residues. Trimming removed 4 bases from V and 5 bases from J; junction bases left unmatched: 7. CDR3: CASSSRTSGHNNEQFF. The CDR3 DNA sequence: TGTGCCAGCAGCTCCCGGACTAGCGGGCATAACAATGAGCAGTTCTTC. Looking up the rest from reference TRBV11-3 and TRBJ2-1 gives the full variable domain: EAGVVQSPRYKIIEKKQPVAFWCNPISGHNTLYWYLQNLGQGPELLIRYENEEAVDDSQLPKDRFSAERLKGVDSTLKIQPAELGDSAVYLCASSSRTSGHNNEQFFGPGTRLTVL.

The chain has TRBV27 and TRBJ2-6, with 12 nucleotides matching TRBD1. V dropped 1 base and J dropped 2; count of bases not matched to a gene: 3. This CDR3 comprises 18 residues. The germline gives CDR1 MNHEY, CDR2 SMNVEV (reference sequence). The CDR3 DNA follows: TGTGCCAGCAGTTTATGGGGACAGGGGGCGGCTGGGGCCAACGTCCTGACTTTC. It translates to CASSLWGQGAAGANVLTF.

V gene TRBV5-1 combines with J gene TRBJ2-3; 9 nucleotides agree with TRBD2. This CDR3 has 16 residues. Losses at the gene ends were 1 base for V and 0 bases for J; bases not matched to a gene: 3. CDR1 and CDR2 from the germline V gene are SGHRS and YFSETQ. CDR3 residues: CASSLWGTSSTDTQYF. The CDR3 DNA follows: TGCGCCAGCAGCTTGTGGGGGACTAGCAGCACAGATACGCAGTATTTT.

The chain combines TRBV6-5 with TRBJ2-1; D perhaps matches TRBD1 (6 bases). V was trimmed by 7 bases and J by 2 bases, leaving 12 bases between them. Germline CDR1 reads MNHEY; CDR2 reads SVGAGI. The CDR3 spans 14 residues. The DNA of the CDR3 is TGTGCCAGCACCTACGGACAGACCTACAATGAGCAGTTCTTC. It codes for CASTYGQTYNEQFF.

The chain links TRBV5-1 to TRBJ1-4, with D unclear. The CDR3 has 15 amino acids. Germline-derived CDR1 and CDR2 are SGHRS and YFSETQ. V dropped 5 bases and J dropped 0 bases, with 11 bases sitting between them. The CDR3 sequence: CASRPTGTTNEKLFF. In DNA, the CDR3 is TGCGCCAGCAGACCCACGGGGACAACTAATGAAAAACTGTTTTTT.

V usage is TRBV20-1 and J usage is TRBJ1-1; D unresolved. V lost 3 bases to trimming and J lost 4 bases, with 6 bases between them. This CDR3 region has 11 residues. Germline CDR1 and CDR2: DFQATT and SNEGSKA (reference sequence). The CDR3 nucleotides are TGCAGTGCTAGCAGAAGCACTGAAGCTTTCTTT. This translates into CSASRSTEAFF.